This T cell receptor (beta chain) comes out of a study of Ad26.COV2.S vaccination and SARS-CoV-2 variants. Treatment defined: roughly 19 received Ad26.COV2.S at low or high dose, single or two shots; five or six received placebo; per-sample allocation not given. Day 63 after the first vaccine or placebo injection was the time point for sampling. Cohort 1b enrolled adults aged 18-55 years in Boston. Expression of Wuhan-strain SARS-CoV-2 spike came from the Ad26 vector that formed the vaccine. TCRdb's copy holds only in-frame clones and misses some; the assay was immunoSEQ multiplex PCR. The sample lists about 350,000 clones; about 87% were seen once. Whole-study findings and limits: The TCR breadth and depth analyses may have understated or missed part of the total T cell responses. People given the vaccine had a wider spike-specific TCR breadth than placebo recipients did.

With regard to this clone: Its antigen is as yet unknown.

The V end was cut by 4 bases, the J end by 4 bases, with 10 bases between. Germline V CDR1 and CDR2: SSHAT, FNYEAQ (reference sequence). The CDR3 runs 14 residues. The input for sequencing was peripheral blood, taken in a trial of Ad26.COV2.S vaccine versus placebo. The J gene is TRBJ2-2, the V gene TRBV7-7; no definite D call. The TCR comes from a person aged 18-60 years who received the Ad26.COV2.S COVID-19 vaccine or a placebo. The CDR3 nucleotides are TGTGCCAGCAGCTCACATGAGACCACCGGGGAGCTGTTTTTT. It codes for CASSSHETTGELFF.